This T cell receptor beta chain came from a study of tumor-infiltrating lymphocytes in primary liver carcinoma (dated by TCRdb to the late 2010s). In the study overall: Hepatocellular carcinoma (four) or combined HCC and intrahepatic cholangiocarcinoma (one) was present in the five patients, who were three men and two women aged 30 to 69 years. The five patients had tumors staged T1-T3 N0M0, with maximum diameters ranging from about 4.2 to 11 cm. Roughly 3.5 to 8 million productive TCRbeta reads were obtained per sample, and no significant difference in read depth was found between tissue types. Across five regions of each liver tumor, along with adjacent normal tissue and blood, the study brought together TCRbeta repertoire sequencing, expression microarrays and whole-exome sequencing. A total of roughly 35 specimens from 5 patients underwent TCRbeta repertoire sequencing, comprising roughly 25 tumor regions, 5 adjacent noncancerous liver tissues and 5 peripheral blood samples. Agilent mRNA microarray profiling was performed on the roughly 25 tumor region samples to relate TCRbeta repertoire diversity to the local molecular phenotype. Repertoires from technical replicates were highly reproducible, with mean shared-clone rates approximately 0.88 and correlation coefficients above 0.95.

The paper's findings and limits, for the study overall: With just 4 to 6 patients in the study, the authors point out that the findings should be validated in a larger study. Since the samples were bulk and unsorted, there was no way to compare CD4+ and CD8+ T cell repertoires. Only roughly 7-25% of top clones appeared in all five regions of a tumor, which suggests that tumor-infiltrating T cells are spatially heterogeneous. The top 250 clones made up a significantly larger repertoire fraction in tumors than in blood (p = 0.039). Only the TCR beta chain was sequenced, which likely underestimates true repertoire diversity because unpaired alpha chains were not captured. Consistent with antigen-driven expansion, pairs of tumor regions showed higher repertoire overlap (mean about 35%) than either tumor-adjacent pairs (about 17%) or tumor-blood pairs (approximately 15%).

Without any cell sorting, total RNA and DNA were extracted together from about 20-30 mg of bulk tissue using the AllPrep DNA/RNA mini kit. Surgical resection was performed in China between late 2015 and early 2016 on four or five patients with histopathologically diagnosed primary liver carcinoma. Patients had chronic HBV infection and were treatment-naive at sampling. Five spatially separated regions were sampled from each tumor: the superior, inferior, left-lateral and right-lateral poles, plus the tumor centre. According to histology, viable tumor cells made up more than 85% of every tumor sample. Each fresh piece of tumor and adjacent tissue was cut in two, with one half stored in RNAlater at -80 degrees C and the other half sent for histology. On this clonotype itself: Which antigen it targets is not known. One junction end does not reproduce the germline sequence, and a read error may be involved.

TCRbeta-specific cDNA was reverse-transcribed from roughly 500 ng total RNA using a constant-region primer and ProtoScript II reverse transcriptase. Three nested multiplex PCR rounds, following a slightly modified ARM-PCR procedure, were used to build the TCRbeta libraries. Each of the first two PCR rounds ran for nine to ten cycles and used multiplex TRBV1-TRBV30 forward primers together with a Cbeta reverse primer. Sample barcodes and Illumina adapters were attached in a final 25-cycle PCR using Deep VentR polymerase. Before sequencing, amplicons of 200-500 bp were purified from gel using a QIAquick gel extraction kit. An Illumina HiSeq 2500 was used to sequence the TCRbeta amplicons, generating 250-bp paired-end reads. Under the source paper's analysis protocol: Reads were quality-trimmed with Trimmomatic v0.33, and paired reads were merged with FLASH v1.2.11 to recover full CDR3 sequences. V, D and J germline segments were assigned to the rearranged TCRbeta sequences by MiGEC v1.2.1b. VDJtools v1.0.0 computed clonotype statistics and Shannon-Wiener diversity indices. Except for diversity analysis, only the 250 most abundant clonotypes of each sample were used in subsequent analyses to reduce sampling bias. TCRdb itself trimmed the public reads at Q25 with fastp, ran MiXCR and retained productive beta chains. CDR3 protein duplicates are merged, each entry listing the most common genes and DNA. The V and J calls and clone size come from TCRdb's table, not from the authors' own analysis. Present in this sample are around 21,000 distinct CDR3 sequences, roughly 70% of which were seen just once. 41% of the sample is in the top ten clones.

Spanning cysteine to phenylalanine, the CDR3 consists of 16 amino acids. Only the CDR3 DNA stays, 48 bases, in frame from base 1. The germline V gene encodes CDR1 SGHAT and CDR2 FQNNGV. The source is a man between 35 and 55 years old with primary liver carcinoma and hepatitis B virus infection. Specimen: liver tumor tissue from sampling region 1. The cell subset or site label on this specimen signifies: tumor region T1, superior pole. This chain is built from TRBV11-2 and TRBJ2-1, with 7 bases in between that match TRBD2. The DNA sequence is as follows: TGTGCCAGAAGCTTAGAGCTCCCAGCGGGAATGAATGATCAGTTCTTC. Translated, it gives CARSLELPAGMNDQFF.